The 7 T cell receptor beta chains below come from one sample, sequenced in a study of shared clonotypes between healthy human individuals (dated by TCRdb to about 2020). CD8 naive samples were obtained by positive selection for CCR7 among CD45RO-negative cells, yielding a CD45RA+CCR7+ population from which TemRA cells were excluded. Library prep was done by the immunoSEQ multiplex PCR assay. The immuneACCESS repertoire file appears here via TCRdb, limited to in-frame rearrangements. These files lack a portion of the clones; in checked studies, under half of the deficit traces to unresolved V genes, and the cause of the others is not known. This sample is represented by hundreds of thousands of clones; about 96% of them were singletons. 0.095% to 0.13% of the sample goes to the ten largest clones. Sample: naive CD8+ T cells sorted from blood. In light of the paper, this sample's cell subset or site label describes: CD45RA+CCR7+. Receptors originate from a woman in her twenties or thirties in good health.

This clone showed up just once. The CDR3 here is CASSQAVVGLNTEAFF. Here the CDR3 DNA reads TGCGCCAGCAGCCAAGCTGTCGTGGGGCTGAACACTGAAGCTTTCTTT. J is TRBJ1-1 and V is TRBV4-1, with D possibly being TRBD1 (5 bases). The CDR3 consists of 16 residues. V was shortened by 1 base and J by 0 bases, with 12 bases between the two germline ends. CDR1 is MGHRA, CDR2 YSYEKL, per germline.

The chain carries TRBV10-1 and TRBJ2-3, with TRBD1 identical over 7 bases. This CDR3 has 15 amino acids. CDR1 is WNHNN and CDR2 is SYGVQD in the germline V gene (reference sequence). V trimming: 3 bases; J trimming: 6 bases; junction bases outside the gene matches: 9. The CDR3 bases are TGCGCCAGCAGTGACCTAGAGGGGGCCGGTGATACGCAGTATTTT. As protein: CASSDLEGAGDTQYF.

A single count supports this clone. The genes are TRBV7-8 and TRBJ1-5; no reliable D call. Germline-derived CDR1 and CDR2 are SGHVS and FQNEAQ. Trimming removed 1 base from V and 7 bases from J, with 17 bases in between. CDR3 length: 16 residues. The CDR3 coding sequence is TGTGCCAGCAGCTTAGAGAGGATTTTGACGGAACAGCCCCAGCATTTT. Translation gives CASSLERILTEQPQHF.

This rearrangement joins TRBV27 to TRBJ2-5, with 9 bases that match TRBD2. The CDR3 covers 15 residues. Germline assignment: CDR1 MNHEY and CDR2 SMNVEV (reference sequence). V was clipped by 6 bases and J by 4 bases; unmatched bases: 9. The CDR3 loop reads CASRLTSGWGETQYF. CDR3 nucleotides: TGTGCCAGCAGGCTGACTAGCGGCTGGGGAGAGACCCAGTACTTC.

V and J are TRBV6-4 and TRBJ2-7; the D call may be TRBD1 or TRBD2 (5 bases each). Per the germline V gene, CDR1 is MRHNA and CDR2 is SNTAGT. CDR3 length: 12 residues. Trimming took 0 bases from V and 12 from J, leaving 12 bases between them. The CDR3 is CASSDSFGARYF. The DNA of the CDR3 is TGTGCCAGCAGTGACTCTTTCGGGGCCCGGTACTTC.

V gene TRBV19 combines with J gene TRBJ2-2, with 9 bases lining up with TRBD1. V shed 7 bases and J 5 bases; nucleotides not matched to a gene: 8. This CDR3 region has 15 residues. The V gene's germline CDR1 is LNHDA and CDR2 SQIVND (reference sequence). CDR3 sequence (DNA): TGTGCCAGTACCCCGGGACAGGGATGGACCGGGGAGCTGTTTTTT. Translated: CASTPGQGWTGELFF.

This clone was seen more than once but under ten times. The same CDR3 also results from other DNA sequences found in this sample. This chain joins TRBV28 and TRBJ2-1; unclear D gene. Trimming pared 3 bases from V and 1 base from J, leaving 7 bases between. Germline-derived CDR1 and CDR2 are MDHEN and SYDVKM. The CDR3 loop spans 14 amino acids. The CDR3 is CASSFGGSYNEQFF. CDR3 coding DNA: TGTGCCAGCAGTTTCGGCGGTTCCTACAATGAGCAGTTCTTC.